The 24 T cell receptor beta chains reported below all come from one sample, sequenced in a study of T cells in localized non-small cell lung cancer. Using immunoSEQ multiplex PCR, the repertoire was profiled, and TCRdb retains in-frame clones only, with some absent. Found here are over 40,000 clones, 88% of them singletons; the top ten hold about 2.6%. The sample was peripheral blood, taken before any cancer treatment. All receptors come from a female donor of 60 years or more with stage I squamous cell lung carcinoma.

The rearrangement joins TRBV4-3 to TRBJ2-2; D call uncertain. Germline V gene lookup returns CDR1 LGHNA and CDR2 YSLEER. The length of the CDR3 is 16 residues. The V end was cut by 0 bases, the J end by 4 bases, with 12 bases between. CDR3 DNA sequence: TGCGCCAGCAGCCAAGAGAAGCAGGTCGGCACCGGGGAGCTGTTTTTT. This sequence encodes CASSQEKQVGTGELFF.

V gene TRBV2 combines with J gene TRBJ2-7, with TRBD1 identical over 11 bases. Losses at the gene ends were 6 bases for V and 9 bases for J; bases not matched to a gene: 13. CDR3 length equals 15 residues. The germline gives CDR1 SNHLY, CDR2 FYNNEI. In DNA, the CDR3 is TGTGCCAGCAGCCCTCGATCGGACAGGGGGCGGTGGCAGTACTTC. Its protein product is CASSPRSDRGRWQYF.

The V and J genes are TRBV2 and TRBJ2-1, with D perhaps matching TRBD2 (5 bases). The length of the CDR3 is 11 residues. V was pared by 6 bases and J by 10 bases, with 10 bases between. The germline gives CDR1 SNHLY, CDR2 FYNNEI. Here the CDR3 DNA reads TGTGCCAGCAGGGGAGAGGGAGAGCAGTTCTTC. Encoded protein: CASRGEGEQFF.

The chain recombines TRBV9 with TRBJ2-3; 13 bases map to TRBD2. J lost 5 bases, V lost 0 bases, and 6 bases had no gene match. The CDR3 is 17 amino acids. Germline V lookup: CDR1 SGDLS, CDR2 YYNGEE. The CDR3 region is CASSVVGLAGVIDTQYF. Here the CDR3 DNA reads TGTGCCAGCAGCGTAGTCGGACTAGCGGGAGTAATAGATACGCAGTATTTT.

In its sample, this clone was seen a few times. The rearrangement uses TRBV2 and TRBJ2-1; 11 bases are a match to TRBD2. The CDR3 sequence is 15 residues long. With V trimmed by 7 bases and J by 7 bases, 9 bases remained unmatched. CDR1 and CDR2 (germline): SNHLY, FYNNEI. This chain's CDR3 is CASTGLAGRGNEQFF. The CDR3 coding sequence is TGTGCCAGCACAGGACTAGCGGGTAGGGGGAATGAGCAGTTCTTC.

This clone was found once. The chain carries TRBV29-1 and TRBJ1-2; a weak D match, TRBD1 (5 bases). V lost 5 bases, J lost 5 bases, and 15 bases lay in between. This CDR3 has 13 residues. CDR1 and CDR2 (germline): SQVTM, ANQGSEA. CDR3 DNA sequence: TGCAGCGTTCAACAGCGGGGGGGGTATGGCTACACCTTC. This codes for CSVQQRGGYGYTF.

This sequence joins TRBV15 and TRBJ2-5, with 7 nucleotides matching TRBD1. The CDR3 contains 18 residues. V lost 4 bases to trimming and J lost 1 base; unmatched junction nucleotides: 15. Germline V CDR1 and CDR2: LNHNV, YYDKDF (reference sequence). The CDR3 bases are TGTGCCACCAGCACTGACCTACGAGGGGGCCTCCTCCAAGAGACCCAGTACTTC. Translating gives CATSTDLRGGLLQETQYF.

The chain has TRBV30 and TRBJ2-7; 13 nucleotides align to TRBD2. The V gene's germline CDR1 is GTSNPN and CDR2 SVGIG (reference sequence). The CDR3 loop spans 15 amino acids. V shed 4 bases, J shed 4 bases, and the junction held 7 bases outside the gene matches. This CDR3 is CAWTPGLAGRYEQYF. Written as DNA, the CDR3 is TGTGCCTGGACCCCGGGACTAGCGGGAAGGTACGAGCAGTACTTC.

V is TRBV11-2 and J is TRBJ2-7; TRBD1 agrees at 8 bases. The CDR3 length is 13 residues. V trimming: 5 bases; J trimming: 9 bases; junction bases outside the gene matches: 9. Per the germline V gene, CDR1 is SGHAT and CDR2 is FQNNGV. The CDR3 protein is CASSPGQGSGQYF. CDR3 bases: TGTGCCAGCAGCCCAGGACAGGGATCTGGGCAGTACTTC. The full variable domain, with the rest looked up from reference TRBV11-2 and TRBJ2-7, is EAGVAQSPRYKIIEKRQSVAFWCNPISGHATLYWYQQILGQGPKLLIQFQNNGVVDDSQLPKDRFSAERLKGVDSTLKIQPAKLEDSAVYLCASSPGQGSGQYFGPGTRLTVT.

The V gene is TRBV7-8, the J gene TRBJ1-2; D is possibly TRBD1 (5 bases). There are 15 residues in the CDR3. In germline, CDR1 is SGHVS, CDR2 FQNEAQ. Between the trimmed V and J ends, which lost 1 base and 0 bases, there was a span of 9 bases. For the CDR3, the DNA is TGTGCCAGCAGCTTAGTCAGGGCTACTAACTATGGCTACACCTTC. Its translation: CASSLVRATNYGYTF.

V is TRBV18 and J is TRBJ2-7, with D perhaps matching TRBD1 or TRBD2 (5 bases each). Germline CDR1 is KGHSH and CDR2 is LQKENI. The CDR3 totals 17 residues. V dropped 0 bases and J dropped 6 bases, with 21 bases sitting between them. Here the CDR3 reads CASSPPVRGAGQVEQYF. CDR3 nucleotide sequence: TGTGCCAGCTCACCACCGGTCCGAGGGGCGGGTCAGGTCGAGCAGTACTTC. Full variable domain (remainder filled in from reference TRBV18 and TRBJ2-7): NAGVMQNPRHLVRRRGQEARLRCSPMKGHSHVYWYRQLPEEGLKFMVYLQKENIIDESGMPKERFSAEFPKEGPSILRIQQVVRGDSAAYFCASSPPVRGAGQVEQYFGPGTRLTVT.

The sample holds a few counts of this clone. This sequence joins TRBV2 and TRBJ1-1; D remains unclear. The CDR3 runs 11 residues. The germline V gene has CDR1 SNHLY and CDR2 FYNNEI. Deletions cut 8 bases from V and 6 bases from J, with 10 bases between. CDR3 DNA: TGTGCCAGCGTGACGGGCGCTGAAGCTTTCTTT. This encodes CASVTGAEAFF.

V is TRBV6-5 and J is TRBJ2-7; D remains unclear. Germline-derived CDR1 and CDR2 are MNHEY and SVGAGI. With 6 bases removed from V and 5 bases from J, the gap between germline ends came to 11 bases. The CDR3 is 12 residues long. The CDR3 region is CASSKDIHEQYF. The CDR3 bases are TGTGCCAGCAGCAAAGATATCCACGAGCAGTACTTC.

The gene calls are TRBV6-6 and TRBJ2-7; 8 bases fit TRBD2. The CDR3 runs 13 residues. V was pared by 6 bases and J by 4 bases, with 5 bases of the junction left unmatched. Germline V gene lookup returns CDR1 MNHNY and CDR2 SVGAGI (reference sequence). The CDR3 spells CASRPLAGYEQYF. CDR3 in DNA: TGTGCCAGCAGACCGCTAGCGGGTTACGAGCAGTACTTC.

The CDR3 nucleotides are TGTGCCAGCAGCTTTAGCCTCGAGCAGTACTTC. Its protein is CASSFSLEQYF. The rearrangement uses TRBV7-2 and TRBJ2-7, with D hard to call. The V end lost 3 bases, the J end lost 6 bases, and 6 bases lay between the germline ends. The germline V gene encodes CDR1 SGHTA and CDR2 FQGNSA. The length of the CDR3 is 11 residues.

The chain uses TRBV27 and TRBJ2-1; the match to TRBD2 covers 10 bases. The germline V gene encodes CDR1 MNHEY and CDR2 SMNVEV (reference sequence). Trimming cost V 7 bases and J 0 bases; bases outside gene matches: 12. The length of the CDR3 is 18 residues. The CDR3: CASKLAGLRTSSYNEQFF. In DNA form, the CDR3 reads TGTGCCAGCAAACTAGCGGGATTGCGGACGAGCTCCTACAATGAGCAGTTCTTC.

The J gene is TRBJ1-3, the V gene TRBV30, with 9 bases that match TRBD1. The germline gives CDR1 GTSNPN, CDR2 SVGIG (reference sequence). The J segment lost 3 bases and the V segment lost 0 bases, leaving 3 bases of the junction unmatched. This CDR3 spans 15 amino acids. The CDR3 loop reads CAWSVQGALGNTIYF. In DNA form, the CDR3 reads TGTGCCTGGAGTGTACAGGGGGCTCTTGGAAACACCATATATTTT. Complete variable domain (other parts from reference TRBV30 and TRBJ1-3): SQTIHQWPATLVQPVGSPLSLECTVEGTSNPNLYWYRQAAGRGLQLLFYSVGIGQISSEVPQNLSASRPQDRQFILSSKKLLLSDSGFYLCAWSVQGALGNTIYFGEGSWLTVV.

This clone was detected only once. The rearrangement uses TRBV2 and TRBJ2-2; D is possibly TRBD2 (6 bases). V was cut by 7 bases and J by 8 bases, with 23 bases left in between. Germline assignment: CDR1 SNHLY and CDR2 FYNNEI. The CDR3 sequence is 16 residues long. The CDR3 DNA follows: TGTGCCAGCACTGTGGGGGGACGGTCTTCCCCGGGGGAGCTGTTTTTT. Its protein product is CASTVGGRSSPGELFF.

The chain employs TRBV9 and TRBJ1-2; the D is unclear. The ends were cut back, 0 bases at V and 2 bases at J, with 8 bases in the middle. The CDR3 has 14 amino acids. Germline V gene sequence: CDR1 SGDLS, CDR2 YYNGEE. CDR3 region: CASSVGQANYGYTF. In DNA, the CDR3 is TGTGCCAGCAGCGTAGGCCAGGCGAACTATGGCTACACCTTC.

V usage is TRBV7-6 and J usage is TRBJ2-7, with 7 positions matching TRBD1. The CDR3 is 15 amino acids. In germline, CDR1 is SGHVS, CDR2 FNYEAQ. Germline trimming cut 5 bases from V and 0 bases from J; bases unmatched to any gene: 7. CDR3 bases: TGTGCCAGCAGCCGAGGACAGGCAACCTCCTACGAGCAGTACTTC. It codes for CASSRGQATSYEQYF.

This clone was observed a single time. The J gene is TRBJ1-1, the V gene TRBV11-2; 8 bases fit TRBD1. V lost 5 bases to trimming and J lost 4 bases; unmatched junction nucleotides: 3. CDR1 and CDR2 (germline): SGHAT, FQNNGV. The CDR3 covers 13 residues. The CDR3 here is CASSTDRGTEAFF. CDR3 DNA sequence: TGTGCCAGCAGCACTGACAGGGGCACTGAAGCTTTCTTT.

Here the CDR3 reads CASSLARTGRQETQYF. The CDR3 nucleotides read TGTGCCAGCAGCTTAGCTCGGACAGGGCGCCAAGAGACCCAGTACTTC. The rearrangement uses TRBV7-8 and TRBJ2-5; 8 positions agree with TRBD1. The CDR3 runs to 16 residues. Per the germline V gene, CDR1 is SGHVS and CDR2 is FQNEAQ. Germline trimming cut 0 bases from V and 1 base from J; bases unmatched to any gene: 4.

Worth noting for this clone: In the same sample, other DNA sequences code for this CDR3. The rearrangement uses TRBV5-6 and TRBJ2-5; D possibly matches TRBD1 or TRBD2 (5 bases each). Germline V gives CDR1 SGHDT, CDR2 YYEEEE. Between the trimmed V and J ends, which lost 0 bases and 1 base, there was a span of 10 bases. This CDR3 is built from 15 residues. The CDR3, as DNA: TGTGCCAGCAGCTTGGGCCGGGGACCCCAAGAGACCCAGTACTTC. It codes for CASSLGRGPQETQYF. The variable domain in full, completed from reference TRBV5-6 and TRBJ2-5, reads DAGVTQSPTHLIKTRGQQVTLRCSPKSGHDTVSWYQQALGQGPQFIFQYYEEEERQRGNFPDRFSGHQFPNYSSELNVNALLLGDSALYLCASSLGRGPQETQYFGPGTRLLVL.

The chain has TRBV11-2 and TRBJ2-7; D uncertain. The CDR3 loop spans 11 amino acids. Trimming cost V 4 bases and J 3 bases, with 4 bases left between them. Germline V gives CDR1 SGHAT, CDR2 FQNNGV. CDR3 sequence reads: CASSSDYEQYF. In DNA, the CDR3 is TGTGCCAGCAGCTCAGACTACGAGCAGTACTTC.